Listed below are T cell receptor beta chains from one sample, sequenced in a study of blood T cell repertoires in COVID-19. The repertoire was sequenced with immunoSEQ multiplex PCR; TCRdb's copy has only in-frame clones and lacks some. The data hold some 270,000 clones, with 85% observed a single time. The sequencing input was PBMCs or T cells enriched from blood (not recorded which). These receptors came from a woman aged 50 to 60 with acute COVID-19. The CDR3 runs from the conserved cysteine through the conserved F or W.

j_gene | v_gene | CDR3aa
TRBJ2-7 | TRBV30 | CAWSGQGAGEQYF
TRBJ2-3 | TRBV7-9 | CASSLGRGASTDTQYF
TRBJ1-5 | TRBV19 | CASSIDHRGGNQPQHF
TRBJ2-1 | TRBV5-8 | CASSLWGTSGVYNEQFF
TRBJ1-6 | TRBV2 | CASSRDRLISPLHF
TRBJ1-2 | TRBV6-2/TRBV6-3 | CASSSGQTSGGYTF
TRBJ2-7 | TRBV30 | CAWRVPHRGLQYEQYF
TRBJ2-3 | TRBV3-1/TRBV3-2 | CASSHPGTSGGFTDTQYF
TRBJ1-5 | TRBV29-1 | CSVGSSNQPQHF
TRBJ2-5 | TRBV27 | CASGGSGAGGGPIETQYF
TRBJ1-2 | TRBV4-2 | CASIGESGYGYTF
TRBJ1-5 | TRBV19 | CASSIAGSNQPQHF
TRBJ1-1 | TRBV2 | CASRREATEAFF
TRBJ1-1 | TRBV24-1 | CATSGPPGTEAFF
TRBJ1-2 | TRBV18 | CASSPRQGRGGYTF
TRBJ1-1 | TRBV5-4 | CASSLVVGVTEAFF
TRBJ1-2 | TRBV5-4 | CASSALQGIIGYTF
TRBJ2-5 | TRBV12-3/TRBV12-4 | CASQGTSETQYF
TRBJ1-4 | TRBV19 | CASSPPAVAPNEKLFF
TRBJ1-4 | TRBV5-1 | CASSQTGPNEKLFF
TRBJ1-2 | TRBV10-3 | CAIREEGNYGYTF
TRBJ2-7 | TRBV10-2 | CASGQGSYEQYF
TRBJ1-1 | TRBV7-6 | CASTTQGVNTEAFF
TRBJ2-1 | TRBV7-9 | CASSLTGVFYNEQFF
TRBJ2-1 | TRBV18 | CASTTGTGGYNEQFF
TRBJ1-2 | TRBV4-1 | CASSQVGANYGYTF
TRBJ1-1 | TRBV2 | CASSRDRGSEAFF
TRBJ2-3 | TRBV7-2 | CASSLLERWTDTQYF
TRBJ1-2 | TRBV4-3 | CASSSRTMNYGYTF
TRBJ2-2 | TRBV3-1/TRBV3-2 | CASSPHLGQGNTGELFF
TRBJ1-6 | TRBV10-2 | CASRSGTGLEPSGSYNSPLHF
TRBJ1-6 | TRBV27 | CASSLGGGVSYNSPLHF
TRBJ2-1 | TRBV7-9 | CASTFLAGGPSEQFF
TRBJ1-3 | TRBV10-3 | CAIRADSSGNTIYF
TRBJ2-7 | TRBV11-2 | CAISQGVRGRLSGLYEQYF
TRBJ1-2 | TRBV30 | CAWSMGQARSNYGYTF
TRBJ2-2 | TRBV6-5 | CASSRDRTGELFF
TRBJ1-6 | TRBV5-6 | CASSGTGFSPLHF
TRBJ2-5 | TRBV28 | CASSLIAAKTQYF
TRBJ1-5 | TRBV18 | CASSKARGNQPQHF
TRBJ2-1 | TRBV4-2 | CASSQEILLAGGYNEQFF
TRBJ1-1 | TRBV7-9 | CASSLDGGVSEAFF
TRBJ2-1 | TRBV7-6 | CASSLGTGGMNEQFF
TRBJ2-3 | TRBV7-8 | CASSLDRIADTQYF
TRBJ2-1 | TRBV12-3/TRBV12-4 | CASSSEWNEQFF
TRBJ1-1 | TRBV2 | CASRGRTGNTEAFF
TRBJ2-7 | TRBV27 | CASSLMRGRSYEQYF
TRBJ1-1 | TRBV11-2 | CASSSIQGEAFF
TRBJ2-1 | TRBV10-3 | CAISPGLAPANEQFF
TRBJ1-3 | TRBV7-9 | CASSLEWTGRNTIYF